This T cell receptor (beta chain) was sequenced in a study of beta chain features in type 1 diabetes. At the level of the study: Sorted cells from all samples, numbering 107,917,701, were examined.

Notes on the study in general: A moderate, significant TCRB CDR3 shortening appeared in type 1 diabetes across four CD4+ subsets.

This clone was counted a few times. Its antigen is still unknown. As every portion of the isolated RNA was reverse transcribed, the sequencing read expressed TCRB transcripts. Assay used: immunoSEQ multiplex PCR; TCRdb lists only in-frame clones, some missing. The sample contains over 650,000 clones, over 11% of which appear only once. The CDR3 is made up of 14 amino acids. In germline, CDR1 is SEHNR, CDR2 FQNEAQ (reference sequence). Between the trimmed V and J ends, which lost 10 bases and 5 bases, there was a span of 18 bases. Sequenced: naive CD4+ T cells from blood. The sequence derives from a man in his late teens or twenties with type 1 diabetes. The chain recombines TRBV7-9 with TRBJ2-1, with a tentative D call TRBD2 (6 bases). CDR3 protein: CATTLTAGNNEQFF. CDR3 coding DNA: TGTGCCACGACCTTGACGGCGGGGAACAATGAGCAGTTCTTC.